The 5 T cell receptor beta chains given below trace back to one sample, sequenced in a study of OX40 agonist ivuxolimab in advanced cancers. Library preparation used the immunoSEQ multiplex PCR assay. TCRdb retrieved this table from immuneACCESS and kept in-frame rearrangements only. Not all clones are present; in checked studies, unresolved V genes account for under half, and no reason is known for the remainder. Recorded for this sample are around 62,000 clones; about 79% of them occurred a single time. Clones ranked in the top ten supply roughly 2.4% of the sample. Specimen: CD4+ or CD8+ T cells sorted from blood, collected in a trial of the OX40 agonist ivuxolimab. These receptors all stem from an adult with an advanced solid tumor such as melanoma, head and neck, liver or kidney cancer.

V and J are TRBV5-5 and TRBJ2-7; D unclear. Trimming took off 0 bases at V and 9 bases at J, with 19 bases between the two ends. Germline CDR1 SGHKS, CDR2 YYEKEE (reference sequence). The CDR3 is 15 residues long. The CDR3 is CASSLELEAGLGQYF. The DNA of the CDR3 is TGTGCCAGCAGCTTGGAATTAGAGGCCGGCCTAGGGCAGTACTTC.

The V and J genes are TRBV7-2 and TRBJ2-7; D not certain. The CDR3 runs to 12 residues. The germline V gene has CDR1 SGHTA and CDR2 FQGNSA. Trimming cost V 4 bases and J 2 bases, with 6 bases left between them. This CDR3 reads CASSSTAYEQYF. The CDR3 nucleotides read TGTGCCAGCAGCTCGACTGCCTACGAGCAGTACTTC.

J is TRBJ2-2 and V is TRBV7-9; D is uncertain. The germline V gene encodes CDR1 SEHNR and CDR2 FQNEAQ (reference sequence). Between the trimmed V and J ends, which lost 1 base and 2 bases, there was a span of 8 bases. The CDR3 loop spans 15 amino acids. The CDR3 coding sequence is TGTGCCAGCAGCTTAGTCGTGGGCAACACCGGGGAGCTGTTTTTT. It encodes CASSLVVGNTGELFF.

A few counts support this clone. The J gene is TRBJ1-5, the V gene TRBV19; tentative D call: TRBD1 (6 bases). The germline gives CDR1 LNHDA, CDR2 SQIVND (reference sequence). CDR3 length: 14 residues. V dropped 5 bases and J dropped 3 bases, with 11 bases sitting between them. The CDR3 loop reads CASSSGDPNQPQHF. The CDR3 DNA sequence: TGTGCCAGTAGTTCAGGGGATCCCAATCAGCCCCAGCATTTT.

The chain has TRBV28 and TRBJ1-5; D gene uncertain. CDR1 is MDHEN, CDR2 SYDVKM, per germline. The CDR3 is 14 residues long. V was pared by 7 bases and J by 6 bases, with 16 bases between. CDR3 nucleotides: TGTGCCAGCACCAAGACCCAACTCACTCAGCCCCAGCATTTT. Translated, it gives CASTKTQLTQPQHF.